Below are 18 T cell receptor beta chains sequenced from a single sample in a study of cytomegalovirus exposure and HLA in healthy donors. PCR was performed using 60 Vbeta and 13 Jbeta primers. Libraries were prepared by immunoSEQ multiplex PCR; TCRdb keeps only in-frame clonotypes and omits some of them. The sample consists of around 130,000 clones, roughly three fifths of them appearing once. The sample taken for sequencing was PBMCs. The receptor set was obtained from a man younger than 30 in good health and CMV-seronegative.

This clone showed up just a few times. This chain joins TRBV6-5 and TRBJ1-1; maybe TRBD1 (6 bases). Germline V gene data show CDR1 as MNHEY and CDR2 as SVGAGI. V lost 4 bases and J lost 4, with 13 bases in between. This CDR3 has 14 amino acids. This chain's CDR3 is CASSSGAASTEAFF. CDR3 DNA sequence: TGTGCCAGCAGTTCAGGGGCTGCGAGCACTGAAGCTTTCTTT.

The chain links TRBV10-3 to TRBJ2-7; the match to TRBD1 covers 12 bases. With V trimmed by 7 bases and J by 6 bases, 4 bases remained unmatched. The CDR3 runs to 13 residues. Germline assignment: CDR1 ENHRY and CDR2 SYGVKD. In DNA form, the CDR3 reads TGTGCCATCAAACCGGGACAGGGGGCCGAGCAGTACTTC. This encodes CAIKPGQGAEQYF.

The CDR3 DNA is TGTGCCAGCAGCTTAGCCCACACAGGGCTCAACGAGCAGTACTTC. Translation gives CASSLAHTGLNEQYF. The chain combines TRBV11-1 with TRBJ2-7; the D gene is possibly TRBD1 (6 bases). This CDR3 region has 15 residues. Germline CDR1 and CDR2: SGHAT and FQDESV (reference sequence). V lost 0 bases and J lost 5, with 14 bases in between. The full variable domain, in which reference TRBV11-1 and TRBJ2-7 provide the parts outside the CDR3, is EAEVAQSPRYKITEKSQAVAFWCDPISGHATLYWYRQILGQGPELLVQFQDESVVDDSQLPKDRFSAERLKGVDSTLKIQPAELGDSAMYLCASSLAHTGLNEQYFGPGTRLTVT.

The rearrangement links TRBV28 to TRBJ2-7; 8 bases map to TRBD2. The CDR3 runs 16 residues. The germline V gene encodes CDR1 MDHEN and CDR2 SYDVKM. Losses at the gene ends were 2 bases for V and 2 bases for J; bases not matched to a gene: 8. The CDR3 DNA reads as TGTGCCAGCAGTTTACACCTAGCGGGTCTCACCTACGAGCAGTACTTC. Its translation: CASSLHLAGLTYEQYF.

This chain uses TRBV19 with TRBJ1-5; the D gene is possibly TRBD1 (6 bases). The CDR3 loop spans 14 amino acids. The ends were cut back, 3 bases at V and 5 bases at J, with 11 bases in the middle. The germline gives CDR1 LNHDA, CDR2 SQIVND (reference sequence). The CDR3 region is CASSMDRTYQPQHF. The CDR3, as DNA: TGTGCCAGTAGTATGGACAGAACCTATCAGCCCCAGCATTTT. Supplemented by reference TRBV19 and TRBJ1-5, the full variable domain reads DGGITQSPKYLFRKEGQNVTLSCEQNLNHDAMYWYRQDPGQGLRLIYYSQIVNDFQKGDIAEGYSVSREKKESFPLTVTSAQKNPTAFYLCASSMDRTYQPQHFGDGTRLSIL.

The V gene is TRBV7-2, the J gene TRBJ2-7; 12 positions match TRBD2. V shed 6 bases, J shed 6 bases, and the junction held 9 bases outside the gene matches. The CDR3 covers 15 residues. Germline values: CDR1 SGHTA, CDR2 FQGNSA. The CDR3 DNA follows: TGTGCCAGCAGTTCTAGCGGGGGGGCCTTTCGCGAGCAGTACTTC. It encodes CASSSSGGAFREQYF.

V usage is TRBV9 and J usage is TRBJ2-3, with 13 nucleotides matching TRBD2. Trimming cost V 0 bases and J 3 bases; bases outside gene matches: 7. Germline-derived CDR1 and CDR2 are SGDLS and YYNGEE. The CDR3 runs 18 residues. The CDR3 DNA reads as TGTGCCAGCAGCGTAGAGACTAGCGGGGGGAAGTGGACAGATACGCAGTATTTT. Its translation is CASSVETSGGKWTDTQYF. Drawing the rest from reference TRBV9 and TRBJ2-3, the complete variable domain is DSGVTQTPKHLITATGQRVTLRCSPRSGDLSVYWYQQSLDQGLQFLIQYYNGEERAKGNILERFSAQQFPDLHSELNLSSLELGDSALYFCASSVETSGGKWTDTQYFGPGTRLTVL.

In its sample, this clone was seen once. V is TRBV5-1 and J is TRBJ2-1; 7 bases align to TRBD2. V lost 0 bases and J lost 5; bases outside the gene matches: 8. From germline, CDR1 is SGHRS and CDR2 YFSETQ. The CDR3 covers 16 residues. CDR3 nucleotide sequence: TGCGCCAGCAGCTTGGTAAAGGGCCTAGCGGACAATGAGCAGTTCTTC. It codes for CASSLVKGLADNEQFF.

This clone came up once. V gene TRBV5-1 combines with J gene TRBJ1-1; no reliable D call. There are 13 residues in the CDR3. The V end was cut by 3 bases, the J end by 3 bases, with 9 bases between. The germline gives CDR1 SGHRS, CDR2 YFSETQ. As DNA, the CDR3 is TGCGCCAGCAGCTACCTCGGGGACACTGAAGCTTTCTTT. Its translation: CASSYLGDTEAFF.

CDR3 sequence reads: CASSLVGTGENEQYF. In DNA form, the CDR3 reads TGTGCCAGCAGCTTGGTTGGGACAGGGGAGAACGAGCAGTACTTC. V usage is TRBV5-6 and J usage is TRBJ2-5, with TRBD1 matching 10 bases. TRBJ2-7 matches the DNA end more closely, so the J call is doubtful. CDR1 is SGHDT, CDR2 YYEEEE, per germline. This CDR3 has 15 amino acids.

This clone appeared a few times. The chain recombines TRBV6-6 with TRBJ1-5; 7 bases map to TRBD1. This CDR3 is 16 amino acids long. Germline CDR1 reads MNHNY; CDR2 reads SVGAGI (reference sequence). J lost 1 base, V lost 2 bases, and 5 bases had no gene match. The CDR3: CASSYLAGGSNQPQHF. The CDR3 DNA reads as TGTGCCAGCAGTTACCTGGCAGGGGGGAGCAATCAGCCCCAGCATTTT.

This chain uses TRBV4-3 with TRBJ1-4, with D maybe TRBD1 (5 bases). The CDR3 is made up of 16 amino acids. V lost 4 bases and J lost 7, with 19 bases in between. CDR1 LGHNA and CDR2 YSLEER come from the germline V gene. The CDR3 coding sequence is TGCGCCAGCAGCCTTTCAAGGGGAGGGAGTAGTGAAAAACTGTTTTTT. It yields the protein CASSLSRGGSSEKLFF.

CDR3 nucleotide sequence: TGTGCCAGCAGTCCTGGACAGGCCAATCAGCCCCAGCATTTT. Amino acid sequence: CASSPGQANQPQHF. This chain uses TRBV6-5 with TRBJ1-5; 7 bases agree with TRBD1. Trimming cost V 5 bases and J 3 bases; bases outside gene matches: 4. This CDR3 is 14 amino acids long. The V gene's germline CDR1 is MNHEY and CDR2 SVGAGI.

This clone has just one count. This chain links TRBV7-8 with TRBJ2-3; 11 bases are a match to TRBD2. Germline-derived CDR1 and CDR2 are SGHVS and FQNEAQ. V was clipped by 1 base and J by 6 bases; unmatched bases: 3. This CDR3 is 15 amino acids long. Written as DNA, the CDR3 is TGTGCCAGCAGCTTAGGTAGCGGGAGGGGGGATACGCAGTATTTT. This translates into CASSLGSGRGDTQYF.

As DNA, the CDR3 is TGTGCCAGCAGTTTTGGGGAGGGGTACCCATACTATGGCTACACCTTC. Translation gives CASSFGEGYPYYGYTF. V usage is TRBV27 and J usage is TRBJ1-2; D perhaps matches TRBD1 (5 bases). This CDR3 region has 16 residues. Germline-derived CDR1 and CDR2 are MNHEY and SMNVEV (reference sequence). Trimming took off 3 bases at V and 3 bases at J, with 17 bases between the two ends.

The count of this clone is one. CDR3 amino acids: CASSLVLALRDDEQYF. The CDR3, as DNA: TGTGCCAGCAGCTTAGTCTTAGCGTTGCGGGATGACGAGCAGTACTTC. The gene calls are TRBV7-8 and TRBJ2-7, with D perhaps matching TRBD2 (6 bases). The germline V gene has CDR1 SGHVS and CDR2 FQNEAQ. Trimming stripped 1 base from V and 5 bases from J, with 18 bases between. The CDR3 extends over 16 amino acids. The full variable domain, completed using reference TRBV7-8 and TRBJ2-7, is GAGVSQSPRYKVAKRGQDVALRCDPISGHVSLFWYQQALGQGPEFLTYFQNEAQLDKSGLPSDRFFAERPEGSVSTLKIQRTQQEDSAVYLCASSLVLALRDDEQYFGPGTRLTVT.

The chain uses TRBV30 and TRBJ1-1, with D perhaps matching TRBD1 (5 bases). Per germline, CDR1 GTSNPN and CDR2 SVGIG (reference sequence). The CDR3 sequence is 15 residues long. V lost 3 bases and J lost 4, with 18 bases in between. The DNA of the CDR3 is TGTGCCTGGAGGACCCTCGGAGCGGGGGGCACTGAAGCTTTCTTT. It yields the protein CAWRTLGAGGTEAFF.

In its sample, this clone was seen a few times. The V gene is TRBV27, the J gene TRBJ1-5; D gene unclear. The ends were cut back, 3 bases at V and 4 bases at J, with 10 bases in the middle. The CDR3 covers 14 residues. Germline assignment: CDR1 MNHEY and CDR2 SMNVEV (reference sequence). The CDR3 reads CASSFRNRNQPQHF. Here the CDR3 DNA reads TGTGCCAGCAGTTTCCGAAACCGGAATCAGCCCCAGCATTTT.